Following are 5 T cell receptor beta chains from one sample sequenced in a study of blood T cells in healthy people across ages. Primed by a sample-barcoded 5' primer and a J-beta primer mix, a second PCR proceeded for roughly 7 to 11 cycles. TCRdb redid the calling of the 5' RACE reads with MiXCR, one entry per CDR3 protein. Seen here are roughly 1.6 million distinct CDR3 sequences, around 36% observed once, and the top ten hold around 11%. The sequencing input was blood. These receptor sequences come from a woman between 25 and 40 years old in good health.

The chain uses TRBV9 and TRBJ2-1; 9 nucleotides agree with TRBD2. Trimming took 0 bases from V and 6 from J; bases not matched to a gene: 13. Germline assignment: CDR1 SGDLS and CDR2 YYNGEE. This CDR3 is 18 amino acids long. The CDR3 spells CASSVAKVAGDPSNEQFF. Here the CDR3 DNA reads TGTGCCAGCAGCGTAGCCAAGGTAGCGGGGGACCCTTCCAATGAGCAGTTCTTC.

The J gene is TRBJ2-4, the V gene TRBV6-2 or TRBV6-3; 12 bases align to TRBD2. The DNA end favors TRBJ2-5, so the J call may be wrong. Germline V gene lookup returns CDR1 MNHEY and CDR2 SVGEGT. This CDR3 is 15 amino acids long. This chain's CDR3 is CASSLAGGPSGTQYF. DNA for the CDR3: TGTGCCAGCAGCCTAGCGGGGGGGCCGAGTGGGACCCAGTACTTC.

The chain recombines TRBV4-1 with TRBJ2-4, with D tentatively TRBD1 (5 bases). The J call may be faulty, since TRBJ2-7 better matches the DNA end. Germline-derived CDR1 and CDR2 are MGHRA and YSYEKL. CDR3 length: 15 residues. CDR3 sequence: CASSQALTGPHEQYF. In nucleotides, the CDR3 is TGCGCCAGCAGCCAGGCACTAACAGGCCCCCACGAGCAGTACTTC.

The chain recombines TRBV10-3 with TRBJ2-5; 9 nucleotides agree with TRBD1. The CDR3 consists of 13 residues. The V gene end was trimmed by 8 bases and the J gene end by 4 bases; junction bases not matched to a gene: 5. Germline-derived CDR1 and CDR2 are ENHRY and SYGVKD. CDR3 in DNA: TGTGCCATCGGAACAGGGGGCAGAGAGACCCAGTACTTC. It specifies CAIGTGGRETQYF.

This rearrangement joins TRBV12-3 or TRBV12-4 to TRBJ1-2, with unresolved D. This CDR3 is built from 13 residues. V was cut by 3 bases and J by 4 bases, with 9 bases left in between. The CDR3 DNA reads TGTGCCAGCAGTTTCCCGGAGGGCTATGGCTACACCTTC. This gives the protein CASSFPEGYGYTF.